This TCR beta chain was sequenced during a study of beta chain features in type 1 diabetes. The overall study: Summed over all samples, the examined sorted cells came to 90 million to 120 million.

As every portion of the isolated RNA was reverse transcribed, the sequencing read expressed TCRB transcripts. Profiling relied on immunoSEQ multiplex PCR, and the TCRdb table lists in-frame clones only, not all of them. The sample shows a few hundred thousand clones, approximately 12% of them seen only once. Comments on this clone: Its antigen is as yet unknown.

Whole-study results and caveats: There was no resolution here of whether HLA type influences TCRB rearrangement. In every one of the four CD4+ subsets, TCRB CDR3s were moderately but significantly shorter in Type 1 diabetes patients. Sampled from patients, naive, central memory and Treg TCRB repertoires appeared more similar than those sampled from healthy donors. A pattern of fewer insertions and more deletions at VDJ junctions was seen in type 1 diabetes patients.

The sequenced material came from naive CD4+ T cells from blood. This TCR was sampled from a woman aged 18 to 35 with type 1 diabetes.

The CDR3 DNA is TGTGCCAGCAGCATGGAGCGGGGGTCGTACAATGAGCAGTTCTTC. It yields the protein CASSMERGSYNEQFF. The chain employs TRBV7-2 and TRBJ2-1, with TRBD2 identical over 8 bases. The CDR3 has 15 residues. After removal of 5 bases from V and 4 bases from J, the junction contained 7 bases not matched to a gene. The germline gives CDR1 SGHTA, CDR2 FQGNSA.